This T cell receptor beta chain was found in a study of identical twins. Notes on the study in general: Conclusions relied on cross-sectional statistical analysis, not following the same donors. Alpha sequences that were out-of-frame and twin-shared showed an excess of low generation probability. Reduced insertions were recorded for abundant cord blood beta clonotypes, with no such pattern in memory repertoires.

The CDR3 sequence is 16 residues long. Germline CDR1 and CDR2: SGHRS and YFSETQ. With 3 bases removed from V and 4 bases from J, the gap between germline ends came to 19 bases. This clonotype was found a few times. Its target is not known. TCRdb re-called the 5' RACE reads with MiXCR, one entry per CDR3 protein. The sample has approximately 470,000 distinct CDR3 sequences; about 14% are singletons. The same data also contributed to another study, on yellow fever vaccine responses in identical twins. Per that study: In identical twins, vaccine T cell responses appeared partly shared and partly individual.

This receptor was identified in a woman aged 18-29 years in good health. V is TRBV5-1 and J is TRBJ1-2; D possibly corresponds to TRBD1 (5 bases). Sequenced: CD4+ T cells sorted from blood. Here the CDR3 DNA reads TGCGCCAGCAGCTCGGGGTCGTCAGGGAGTGGCTATGGCTACACCTTC. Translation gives CASSSGSSGSGYGYTF.